This is a list of T cell receptor beta chains from one sample in a study of radiotherapy plus CTLA-4 blockade in lung cancer. Sequenced by immunoSEQ multiplex PCR; TCRdb stores in-frame clones only, minus some. This table holds some 30,000 clones, over 70% found once. The sequenced sample was peripheral blood, obtained from a patient treated with radiotherapy plus ipilimumab. The receptors derive from a human donor with non-small cell lung cancer that progressed on radiotherapy plus ipilimumab. Each CDR3 is given with its conserved first and last residue. The D gene is left open where the match is weak. Clone size is not always given. Where it is, it says once, few, many or a class for expanded clones.

v_gene	abundance	j_gene	d_gene	CDR3aa	CDR3nt
TRBV10-1	NA	TRBJ2-1	NA	CASSESMVTGNEQFF	TGCGCCAGCAGTGAGTCGATGGTTACGGGCAATGAGCAGTTCTTC
TRBV2	NA	TRBJ2-5	TRBD2	CASRGTTSGGAETQYF	TGTGCCAGCAGGGGAACGACTAGCGGGGGGGCCGAGACCCAGTACTTC
TRBV19	NA	TRBJ1-4	TRBD1	CATRRQGNEKLFF	TGTGCCACCCGGCGACAGGGAAATGAAAAACTGTTTTTT
TRBV4-2	NA	TRBJ2-1	TRBD2	CASSPSGGPYNEQFF	TGTGCCAGCAGCCCTAGCGGGGGCCCTTACAATGAACAGTTCTTC
TRBV2	once	TRBJ2-1	TRBD2	CASSVTSGRAAGDEQFF	TGTGCCAGCAGTGTAACTAGCGGGAGGGCCGCTGGCGATGAGCAGTTCTTC
TRBV5-6	few	TRBJ1-5	TRBD1	CASSGSGTGSNQPQHF	TGTGCCAGCAGCGGGAGTGGGACAGGGAGCAATCAGCCCCAGCATTTT
TRBV6-5	NA	TRBJ2-1	NA	CASSYSWGNSEQFF	TGTGCCAGCAGTTACTCCTGGGGGAATAGTGAGCAGTTCTTC
TRBV5-4	NA	TRBJ2-5	TRBD1	CASSLPGQGEETQYF	TGTGCCAGCAGCTTACCGGGACAGGGGGAAGAGACCCAGTACTTC
TRBV21-1	few	TRBJ2-5	NA	CASSKTLAGGPAETQYF	TGTGCCAGCAGCAAAACCCTAGCGGGGGGGCCCGCTGAGACCCAGTACTTC
TRBV5-1	NA	TRBJ1-1	NA	CASSLGMTMNTEAFF	TGCGCCAGCAGCCTGGGGATGACTATGAACACTGAAGCTTTCTTT
TRBV30	NA	TRBJ1-2	TRBD1	CAWYRGYGYTF	TGTGCGTGGTACAGGGGCTATGGCTACACCTTC
TRBV4-2	NA	TRBJ1-4	TRBD1	CASSQEGTGRDNEKLFF	TGTGCCAGCAGCCAAGAAGGGACAGGGAGGGATAATGAAAAACTGTTTTTT
TRBV29-1	NA	TRBJ1-1	NA	CSVEIRGTEAFF	TGCAGCGTTGAGATTCGGGGCACTGAAGCTTTCTTT
TRBV7-9	few	TRBJ1-3	NA	CASSSTISGNTIYF	TGTGCCAGCAGCTCCACGATCTCTGGAAACACCATATATTTT
TRBV27	once	TRBJ2-7	TRBD1	CASSLSPSGQGAAYEQYF	TGTGCCAGCAGTTTATCTCCTTCCGGACAGGGCGCTGCCTACGAGCAGTACTTC
TRBV13	NA	TRBJ2-1	NA	CASSLGRGEEENEQFF	TGTGCCAGCAGCTTAGGGCGGGGCGAAGAGGAAAATGAGCAGTTCTTC
TRBV6-5	NA	TRBJ1-2	NA	CASSYSGPWGQGNTF	NA
TRBV11-2	NA	TRBJ2-7	TRBD2	CASSLGTSGSIPYEQYF	TGTGCCAGCAGCTTGGGGACTAGCGGGAGCATCCCCTACGAGCAGTACTTC
TRBV5-1	NA	TRBJ2-1	TRBD1	CASSFSQQGDEQFF	TGCGCCAGCAGCTTCAGTCAACAGGGGGATGAGCAGTTCTTC
TRBV29-1	NA	TRBJ1-3	NA	CSVNGEAGNTIYF	TGCAGCGTTAACGGGGAGGCTGGAAACACCATATATTTT
TRBV27	NA	TRBJ1-2	NA	CASSHPDQGRIYGYTF	TGTGCCAGCAGCCATCCAGATCAGGGGCGAATCTATGGCTACACCTTC
TRBV4-2	NA	TRBJ2-7	TRBD2	CASSPPSGRSHEQYF	TGTGCCAGCAGCCCCCCTAGCGGGAGGTCCCACGAGCAGTACTTC
TRBV7-8	NA	TRBJ1-2	NA	CASSLSGSPYGYTF	TGTGCCAGCAGCTTAAGCGGCAGTCCCTATGGCTACACCTTC
TRBV28	NA	TRBJ1-5	NA	CASSTPGGAEPQHF	TGTGCCAGCAGCACCCCGGGAGGGGCAGAGCCCCAGCATTTT
TRBV29-1	NA	TRBJ2-5	NA	CSVAVVGETQYF	TGCAGCGTTGCAGTAGTAGGGGAGACCCAGTACTTC
TRBV7-2	NA	TRBJ1-5	TRBD1	CATPDRDRVEQPQHF	TGTGCCACCCCAGATAGAGACAGGGTCGAACAGCCCCAGCATTTT
TRBV5-6	NA	TRBJ2-7	NA	CASSLFGGPFVEQYF	TGTGCCAGCAGCTTGTTTGGAGGCCCGTTCGTGGAGCAGTACTTC